The 5 T cell receptor beta chains given below trace back to one sample, sequenced in a study of vaccination and CD4 T cells after COVID-19. Their antigens remain unidentified. The sample's treatment: roughly ten-day PBMC culture with coronavirus spike peptide pools or control peptides (ViraFEST assay). Sequencing of DNA taken from cultured CD4+ T cells relied on the Oncomine TCR Beta short-read assay. TCRdb passed the PCR reads through MiXCR, listing each CDR3 protein once. The sample has approximately 9,000 distinct CDR3 sequences, about 66% seen once. Sample: CD4+ T cells from blood, cultured in vitro. These TCRs come from a human donor who had recovered from COVID-19.

The chain employs TRBV6-2 or TRBV6-3 and TRBJ1-5, with TRBD1 as a possible D gene (6 bases). The V gene's germline CDR1 is MNHEY and CDR2 SVGEGT. Trimming left V 3 bases short and J 2 bases short, with 11 bases between. The CDR3 spans 15 residues. This CDR3 is CASSYAGAGNQPQHF. In nucleotides, the CDR3 is TGTGCCAGCAGTTATGCAGGGGCTGGCAATCAGCCCCAGCATTTT.

This clonotype has a single count. The chain couples TRBV18 to TRBJ1-1; D is perhaps TRBD1 (6 bases). V shed 4 bases and J shed 0 bases, with 9 bases lying between them. Germline loops: CDR1 KGHSH, CDR2 LQKENI. CDR3 length equals 14 residues. This chain's CDR3 is CASSQQGMNTEAFF. The DNA for the CDR3 is TGTGCCAGCTCACAGCAGGGGATGAACACTGAAGCTTTCTTT.

This clonotype was counted only a few times. The CDR3 DNA sequence: TGTGCCAGCAGCTTTGGGGGTTATGGCTACACCTTC. Translation: CASSFGGYGYTF. The genes are TRBV12-3 or TRBV12-4 and TRBJ1-2, with D perhaps matching TRBD1 (5 bases). Trimming shortened V by 6 bases and J by 5 bases, and 10 bases separated the two germline ends. The CDR3 length is 12 residues.

The CDR3 DNA follows: TGTGCCAGCAGCTCAACTTTTCCACAGGGGGCGATCGGGTATGGCTACACCTTC. Translated, it gives CASSSTFPQGAIGYGYTF. The V and J genes are TRBV28 and TRBJ1-2; 9 bases fit TRBD1. Germline CDR1 MDHEN, CDR2 SYDVKM. The CDR3 extends over 18 amino acids. Germline trimming cut 6 bases from V and 5 bases from J; bases unmatched to any gene: 19.

In its sample, this clonotype was seen a few times. This chain joins TRBV19 and TRBJ1-2, with 8 bases identical to TRBD1. The CDR3 runs 15 residues. Germline loops: CDR1 LNHDA, CDR2 SQIVND (reference sequence). J gave up 2 bases and V 1 base, and 3 bases lay outside the gene matches. The CDR3 loop is CASSIGQGRNYGYTF. The DNA of the CDR3 is TGTGCCAGTAGTATAGGACAGGGGAGGAACTATGGCTACACCTTC.